Below, 9 T cell receptor beta chains from the same sample are listed, as sequenced in a study of blood T cell repertoires in COVID-19. Using immunoSEQ multiplex PCR, the repertoire was profiled, and TCRdb retains in-frame clones only, with some absent. Of about 400,000 clones in the sample, approximately 85% were seen once. Source material: PBMCs or T cells enriched from blood (not recorded which). Source of these receptors: a woman aged 40 to 49 with acute COVID-19.

The CDR3 reads CASRKDREDSPLHF. The CDR3 nucleotides are TGTGCCAGCAGGAAGGACAGGGAGGATTCACCCCTCCACTTT. V and J are TRBV6-5 and TRBJ1-6; 8 bases are a match to TRBD1. The CDR3 length is 14 residues. The J segment lost 8 bases and the V segment lost 6 bases, leaving 6 bases of the junction unmatched. The germline CDR1 and CDR2 sequences are MNHEY and SVGAGI.

This clone was observed once. The chain couples TRBV18 to TRBJ2-5; D uncertain. Trimming cost V 3 bases and J 2 bases, with 7 bases left between them. Germline V gives CDR1 KGHSH, CDR2 LQKENI. The CDR3 totals 13 residues. In DNA form, the CDR3 reads TGTGCCAGCTCACCGGCCCGTCAAGAGACCCAGTACTTC. Residues: CASSPARQETQYF.

The V call is TRBV7-9, the J call TRBJ2-7; the D gene is possibly TRBD2 (5 bases). CDR3 length equals 16 residues. Trimming removed 3 bases at V and 1 base at J, with 16 bases between. Germline CDR1 reads SEHNR; CDR2 reads FQNEAQ (reference sequence). The DNA of the CDR3 is TGTGCCAGCAGCTTGGTCCAGTCAGCGGCGTCCTACGAGCAGTACTTC. This translates into CASSLVQSAASYEQYF. The variable domain in full, completed from reference TRBV7-9 and TRBJ2-7, reads DTGVSQNPRHKITKRGQNVTFRCDPISEHNRLYWYRQTLGQGPEFLTYFQNEAQLEKSRLLSDRFSAERPKGSFSTLEIQRTEQGDSAMYLCASSLVQSAASYEQYFGPGTRLTVT.

This clone was seen more than once but under ten times. The gene calls are TRBV6-1 and TRBJ1-2; D is unresolved. The CDR3 runs to 14 residues. The V and J ends lost 1 base and 6 bases respectively, with 12 bases between them. Germline V gene sequence: CDR1 MNHNS, CDR2 SASEGT. The CDR3 loop is CASSEVSRINGYTF. CDR3 nucleotide sequence: TGTGCCAGCAGTGAAGTGAGCAGGATAAATGGCTACACCTTC.

The V call is TRBV7-2, the J call TRBJ1-3; no clear D. V lost 5 bases and J 3 bases, leaving 11 bases between the germline ends. The CDR3 sequence is 14 residues long. Per the germline V gene, CDR1 is SGHTA and CDR2 is FQGNSA. DNA for the CDR3: TGTGCCAGCAGCCCGATGACTGGTGGAAACACCATATATTTT. Translating gives CASSPMTGGNTIYF.

This sequence joins TRBV6-5 and TRBJ2-1; 10 bases align to TRBD1. V was clipped by 6 bases and J by 9 bases; unmatched bases: 11. Germline V gene lookup returns CDR1 MNHEY and CDR2 SVGAGI. This CDR3 is 15 amino acids long. The CDR3 nucleotides read TGTGCCAGCAGCCCCGGGACAGGGGTTTCTGGTGAGCAGTTCTTC. This codes for CASSPGTGVSGEQFF.

The chain couples TRBV20-1 to TRBJ2-5; unclear D gene. V was shortened by 6 bases and J by 4 bases, with 18 bases between the two germline ends. CDR1 is DFQATT and CDR2 is SNEGSKA in the germline V gene (reference sequence). The length of the CDR3 is 14 residues. CDR3 sequence (DNA): TGCAGTGCCAGTTGGAGAGGTTTTCCAGAGACCCAGTACTTC. Residues: CSASWRGFPETQYF.

The CDR3 DNA is TGTGCCAGTAGTATAGGCGCAACTAATGAAAAACTGTTTTTT. The encoded protein is CASSIGATNEKLFF. The chain recombines TRBV19 with TRBJ1-4, with D unresolved. The length of the CDR3 is 14 residues. The V and J ends lost 1 base and 0 bases respectively, with 3 bases between them. Germline V CDR1 and CDR2: LNHDA, SQIVND (reference sequence).

This sequence joins TRBV3-1 (or the pseudogene TRBV3-2) and TRBJ2-7; D is ambiguous. This CDR3 region has 15 residues. Germline values: CDR1 LGHDT, CDR2 YNNKEL (reference sequence). Between the trimmed V and J ends, which lost 1 base and 2 bases, there was a span of 12 bases. The CDR3 bases are TGTGCCAGCAGCCAAGGTCCCCACAGTACCTACGAGCAGTACTTC. This encodes CASSQGPHSTYEQYF.